The source of this T cell receptor beta chain is a study of blood T cell repertoires in COVID-19. Per the study methods: Reference gene primer amplification gave nucleated cell count estimates. The method was immunoSEQ multiplex PCR; TCRdb's version includes in-frame clones alone and lacks a portion of them. That table supplies the V and J calls and clone size; D and trimming were determined from the DNA. The table lists fewer than 350,000 clones, over 75% of them singletons, with more than 6% in the top ten. Germline CDR1 is LGHDT and CDR2 is YNNKEL (reference sequence). The CDR3 runs 17 residues. The V segment lost 0 bases and the J segment 10 bases; nucleotides outside the gene matches: 15.

The specimen was peripheral blood. The receptor was derived from a human donor in a cohort sampled during active COVID-19. J is TRBJ1-1 and V is TRBV3-1 (or the pseudogene TRBV3-2); 9 nucleotides match TRBD1. The CDR3, as DNA: TGTGCCAGCAGCCAAGACCTAACCCCGGACAGGGGTTTAGGAGCTTTCTTT. Translating it yields CASSQDLTPDRGLGAFF.